This T cell receptor beta chain was retrieved from a study of cytomegalovirus exposure and HLA in healthy donors. Germline V gene lookup returns CDR1 SEHNR and CDR2 FQNEAQ (reference sequence). The CDR3 totals 16 residues. Notes on this clone: Antigen unknown. One end of the junction does not line up with germline, which may come from a read error.

General study findings and limits: It was assumed in the presence/absence analyses that sequencing depth was roughly uniform across donors. The study put 150 or so TCR beta chains on its list as cytomegalovirus-associated. Most CMV-associated TCR beta chains appeared HLA-restricted in a later analysis. At a 0.05 false discovery rate, a later analysis found around 17,000 TCR beta sequences to be associated with HLA alleles.

The PCR made use of 60 Vbeta and 13 Jbeta primers. The repertoire was sequenced with immunoSEQ multiplex PCR; TCRdb's copy has only in-frame clones and lacks some. The table lists over 150,000 clones, roughly four fifths of them singletons. This TCR came from a man in his fifties in good health and CMV-seropositive. The chain carries TRBV7-9 and TRBJ1-3, with D maybe TRBD1 (6 bases). The sample taken for sequencing was PBMCs. The CDR3 sequence is CASSLAGDNFGNTIYF. Here the CDR3 DNA reads TGTGCCAGCAGCTTAGCTGGGGACAATTTCGGAAATACCATATATTTT.